This is a list of T cell receptor beta chains from one sample in a study of blood T cell repertoires in COVID-19. TCRdb keeps only in-frame clones here, not all; method: immunoSEQ multiplex PCR. Here the sample spans some 85,000 clones, roughly 76% being singletons. Source material: peripheral blood. These receptors were taken from a woman of 80 years or more with active or convalescent COVID-19. Both conserved end residues are part of each CDR3. D genes are given only for firm matches. Clone size, where shown, is once, few, many, or a class for clones that have expanded.

cdr3_nt cdr3_aa j_call clone_size v_call d_call
TGTGCCAGCAGCGCGAGACAGGGTGTCGATTCACCCCTCCACTTT CASSARQGVDSPLHF TRBJ1-6 few TRBV5-4 TRBD1
TGCGCCAGCAGCCAAGAAGGATCCCTGGCCAGCGGGGGACCCACAGATACGCAGTATTTT CASSQEGSLASGGPTDTQYF TRBJ2-3 NA TRBV4-1 TRBD2
TGCGCCAGCAGCCAAGTTGATCTTCCGGGGAATGAGCAGTTCTTC CASSQVDLPGNEQFF TRBJ2-1 once TRBV4-3 NA
TGTGCCAGCAGCTTAGAACAGAGGAACACCGGGGAGCTGTTTTTT CASSLEQRNTGELFF TRBJ2-2 NA TRBV7-9 NA
TGTGCCAGCAGTTTGTATGGGGCGAACACTGAAGCTTTCTTT CASSLYGANTEAFF TRBJ1-1 few TRBV28 NA
TGTGCCAGCAGTCCCGGGACACAAGAGACCCAGTACTTC CASSPGTQETQYF TRBJ2-5 NA TRBV6-2/TRBV6-3 NA
TGTGCCAGCAGCCTACCGGGACAAGGCCCCGTAGAAGCTTTCTTT CASSLPGQGPVEAFF TRBJ1-1 NA TRBV5-4 NA
TGTGCCAGCAGTAGGCAGGCAGATCAAGAGACCCAGTACTTC CASSRQADQETQYF TRBJ2-5 NA TRBV28 NA
TGCGCCAGCAGCCTTCAAGCGGCCCCAGCCTACGAGCAGTACTTC CASSLQAAPAYEQYF TRBJ2-7 NA TRBV4-3 NA
TGTGCCAGCAGTGAAGCGGCCTATGGCTACACCTTC CASSEAAYGYTF TRBJ1-2 once TRBV2 NA
TGTGCCAGTAGTATCCTTGGGGCAGCGAACACCGGGGAGCTGTTTTTT CASSILGAANTGELFF TRBJ2-2 few TRBV19 NA
TGTGCCACCAGTGAGTCGGGACAGGGAACAGATGAGCAGTTCTTC CATSESGQGTDEQFF TRBJ2-1 NA TRBV24-1 TRBD1
TGCGCCAGCAGCCACGACAGTCGAGCTAACTATGGCTACACCTTC CASSHDSRANYGYTF TRBJ1-2 NA TRBV5-1 NA
TGTGCCAGCAGCTCTAAACAGGGACCCGGGGCCAACGTCCTGACTTTC CASSSKQGPGANVLTF TRBJ2-6 NA TRBV11-2 NA
TGTGCCAGCAGCGCACCGGGACAGGGGATTACCGTCTATGGCTACACCTTC CASSAPGQGITVYGYTF TRBJ1-2 NA TRBV5-6 TRBD1
TGTGCCAGCAGTTGGGGGGGTAATGAAAAACTGTTTTTT CASSWGGNEKLFF TRBJ1-4 NA TRBV27 NA
TGTGCCAGCAGCCTGGACAGTAGCAATCAGCCCCAGCATTTT CASSLDSSNQPQHF TRBJ1-5 once TRBV14 NA
TGTGCCAGCAGCTTAAGCCGTCAGGGCCTTGGCTACACCTTC CASSLSRQGLGYTF TRBJ1-2 NA TRBV7-2 NA
TGTGCCAGCAGCTTGAGGGGGCGCCTAGATACGCAGTATTTT CASSLRGRLDTQYF TRBJ2-3 NA TRBV5-4 TRBD1
TGCGCCAGCAGCTTGGACGGGACAGGGGGCGGCAATCAGCCCCAGCATTTT CASSLDGTGGGNQPQHF TRBJ1-5 NA TRBV5-1 TRBD1
TGTGCCATCAGTGAGACAGGGGGAGGTGAAAAACTGTTTTTT CAISETGGGEKLFF TRBJ1-4 many TRBV10-3 TRBD1
TGTGCCAGCAGTTACTCGAGTACCTATAATTCACCCCTCCACTTT CASSYSSTYNSPLHF TRBJ1-6 NA TRBV6-2/TRBV6-3 NA
TGTGCCACATCGAGGGGAGGGAACTACAATGAGCAGTTCTTC CATSRGGNYNEQFF TRBJ2-1 NA TRBV24-1 TRBD2
TGTGCCAGCAGCTTAGTGGGCGGGGAAGAGACCCAGTACTTC CASSLVGGEETQYF TRBJ2-5 NA TRBV7-9 NA
TGTGCCACCAGCAGAGATCCGCGGACAGGAGACTATGGCTACACCTTC CATSRDPRTGDYGYTF TRBJ1-2 NA TRBV15 TRBD1
TGTGCCAGCAGCGTAGGCGTGTTCTCTGGAAACACCATATATTTT CASSVGVFSGNTIYF TRBJ1-3 once TRBV9 NA
TGTGCCAGCGCTACAGGGAATCCCTCTGGAAACACCATATATTTT CASATGNPSGNTIYF TRBJ1-3 few TRBV9 NA
TGTGCCAGCAGTGTCCGAACTGGGAACACTGAAGCTTTCTTT CASSVRTGNTEAFF TRBJ1-1 once TRBV2 NA
TGTGCCTGGAGTCGGGGTCACATTATCAATCATAATTCACCCCTCCACTTT CAWSRGHIINHNSPLHF TRBJ1-6 NA TRBV30 NA
TGTGCCAGCAGCGTAAGCTGGGACAGGGGCTACAATGAGCAGTTCTTC CASSVSWDRGYNEQFF TRBJ2-1 few TRBV9 TRBD1
TGTGCCAGCAGTTTACTCCCGGCGGGGACTAGCACAGATACGCAGTATTTT CASSLLPAGTSTDTQYF TRBJ2-3 NA TRBV6-2/TRBV6-3 NA
TGTGCCAGCTCATTACAGGGCGGCGACGAGCAGTACTTC CASSLQGGDEQYF TRBJ2-7 NA TRBV18 NA
TGTGCCAGCAGCCCCACCCGACAGGGGGCGCCGGGCTACACCTTC CASSPTRQGAPGYTF TRBJ1-2 NA TRBV3-1/TRBV3-2 TRBD1
TGCGCCAGCAGCCAAGAGACAGGGTGGGACACTGAAGCTTTCTTT CASSQETGWDTEAFF TRBJ1-1 NA TRBV4-3 TRBD1
TGCAGCGTTGAAGGGACAGGGAATAATGAAAAACTGTTTTTT CSVEGTGNNEKLFF TRBJ1-4 NA TRBV29-1 TRBD1
TGTGCCAGCAGCCAAACCAAAGGGGGCGCTCAGGACAATGAGCAGTTCTTC CASSQTKGGAQDNEQFF TRBJ2-1 NA TRBV3-1/TRBV3-2 TRBD1
TGCGCCAGCAGCTTGGAGGAGGACTCAGGCTACACCTTC CASSLEEDSGYTF TRBJ1-2 NA TRBV5-1 NA
TGTGCCAGCAAACGGGTACTGTATAATTCACCCCTCCACTTT CASKRVLYNSPLHF TRBJ1-6 NA TRBV6-5 NA
TGTGCCAGCAGCTCTACAGGGGGCGGTATGGGTAGTGGCTACACCTTC CASSSTGGGMGSGYTF TRBJ1-2 once TRBV7-2 TRBD1
TGTGCCAGTAGCCCGTCTCGGGGTACTGAAGCTTTCTTT CASSPSRGTEAFF TRBJ1-1 NA TRBV19 NA
TGTGCCAGCGGCCGGGACAGGGTTCGCGAGCAGTACTTC CASGRDRVREQYF TRBJ2-7 few TRBV7-8 TRBD1
TGCGCCAGCAGATACGACAGGAATCAGCCCCAGCATTTT CASRYDRNQPQHF TRBJ1-5 few TRBV5-1 NA
TGTGCCAGTCGCCAAACCAGGGGCCGAAGGGTGAACACTGAAGCTTTCTTT CASRQTRGRRVNTEAFF TRBJ1-1 NA TRBV7-2 NA
TGCGCCAGCAGCCTACAGGAATTCGAGTATGGCTACACCTTC CASSLQEFEYGYTF TRBJ1-2 NA TRBV4-1 NA
TGTGCCAGCAGCGACAGTATGGCCAAAAACATTCAGTACTTC CASSDSMAKNIQYF TRBJ2-4 NA TRBV5-6 NA
TGCGCCAGCAGCCAAGATCCGGGGAACACTGAAGCTTTCTTT CASSQDPGNTEAFF TRBJ1-1 NA TRBV4-1 NA
TGTGCCAGCAGTCTCGGGACAGGGGTGGGCGAGCAGTACTTC CASSLGTGVGEQYF TRBJ2-7 few TRBV27 TRBD1
TGTGCCAGCAGTTACATGGAGGGGGGCTACACCTTC CASSYMEGGYTF TRBJ1-2 NA TRBV6-5 NA
TGCAGCGTTGATCAAACAGGGGGGGCAGATACGCAGTATTTT CSVDQTGGADTQYF TRBJ2-3 NA TRBV29-1 NA
TGCGCCAGCAGTTCCATTGGACAGGGAAATTCACCCCTCCACTTT CASSSIGQGNSPLHF TRBJ1-6 NA TRBV5-1 TRBD1
TGTGCCAGCAGCCCCCGGGGGGGTAGGGTCTCAGGAAACACCATATATTTT CASSPRGGRVSGNTIYF TRBJ1-3 NA TRBV9 NA